A single sample gave rise to the 22 T cell receptor beta chains below, sequenced in a study of graft-versus-host responses after intestinal transplantation (dated by TCRdb to the early 2020s). The library was obtained by the immunoSEQ multiplex PCR assay. TCRdb took over this immuneACCESS table, retaining in-frame rearrangements with V and J assigned. Such tables are incomplete; in checked studies, under half of the missing clones stem from an unresolved V gene, and the remainder is unexplained. For this sample there are about 24,000 clones; over 75% appear just once. The ten largest account for approximately 1% of the sample. The source material was PBMCs, sampled 463 days after intestinal transplant. The origin of the receptors is a human patient who received an intestinal transplant, so some T cells may come from the graft donor.

This chain uses TRBV28 with TRBJ2-3; D possibly matches TRBD1 or TRBD2 (5 bases each). Trimming removed 4 bases from V and 0 bases from J, with 5 bases in between. Germline V gene sequence: CDR1 MDHEN, CDR2 SYDVKM. This CDR3 spans 13 amino acids. The CDR3 sequence is CASSWDSTDTQYF. CDR3 DNA sequence: TGTGCCAGCAGTTGGGACAGCACAGATACGCAGTATTTT.

The chain uses TRBV10-1 and TRBJ1-3, with D perhaps TRBD1 (5 bases). The CDR3 runs to 14 residues. Trimming took off 0 bases at V and 3 bases at J, with 6 bases between the two ends. Germline CDR1 and CDR2: WNHNN and SYGVQD (reference sequence). CDR3 residues: CASSESDSGNTIYF. As DNA, the CDR3 is TGCGCCAGCAGTGAGTCCGACAGTGGAAACACCATATATTTT.

This clone has just one count. The chain links TRBV7-8 to TRBJ1-3; D perhaps matches TRBD1 (5 bases). The germline V gene encodes CDR1 SGHVS and CDR2 FQNEAQ. The germline V and J ends were trimmed by 1 base and 2 bases, with 6 bases remaining between them. The CDR3 sequence is 14 residues long. CDR3 in DNA: TGTGCCAGCAGCTTAGGGGGGGCTGGAAACACCATATATTTT. It codes for CASSLGGAGNTIYF.

As for this clone: The junction shows a germline mismatch at one end, possibly a read error. The same CDR3 can be traced to other DNA sequences in this sample. This sequence joins TRBV18 and TRBJ2-6, with D tentatively TRBD1 (6 bases). Germline assignment: CDR1 KGHSH and CDR2 LQKENI. This CDR3 is built from 14 residues. Here the CDR3 DNA reads TGTGCCAGTTCACAGGGTCTGGGGGCCAACGTCCTGACTTTC. It codes for CASSQGLGANVLTF.

The chain is built from TRBV9 and TRBJ2-7; 9 bases map to TRBD1. The CDR3 loop spans 15 amino acids. V gave up 1 base and J gave up 2 bases; unmatched junction bases: 4. Germline loops: CDR1 SGDLS, CDR2 YYNGEE. This chain's CDR3 is CASSVMGQGPYEQYF. CDR3 bases: TGTGCCAGCAGCGTAATGGGACAGGGACCCTACGAGCAGTACTTC.

This clone was seen only a few times. This chain links TRBV5-1 with TRBJ1-4, with a tentative D call TRBD1 (5 bases). The V end was cut by 0 bases, the J end by 8 bases, with 14 bases between. The CDR3 is 15 residues long. Germline V gene data show CDR1 as SGHRS and CDR2 as YFSETQ. This CDR3 reads CASSLEGVSMEKLFF. The CDR3 nucleotides are TGCGCCAGCAGCTTGGAAGGGGTGTCGATGGAAAAACTGTTTTTT.

The V gene is TRBV2, the J gene TRBJ2-1; the match to TRBD2 covers 7 bases. Trimming cost V 7 bases and J 5 bases; bases outside gene matches: 8. The CDR3 runs to 14 residues. Germline V CDR1 and CDR2: SNHLY, FYNNEI. The CDR3: CASTPGGGNNEQFF. The CDR3 DNA reads TGTGCCAGCACCCCGGGGGGAGGGAACAATGAGCAGTTCTTC.

The V and J genes are TRBV6-5 and TRBJ2-7; 7 bases map to TRBD1. V dropped 5 bases and J dropped 0; count of bases not matched to a gene: 7. Germline V CDR1 and CDR2: MNHEY, SVGAGI. The CDR3 spans 15 residues. The CDR3 here is CASSVRQGASYEQYF. For the CDR3, the DNA is TGTGCCAGCAGTGTCCGACAGGGCGCCTCCTACGAGCAGTACTTC.

The gene calls are TRBV11-1 and TRBJ2-7; 12 bases are a match to TRBD2. With 3 bases clipped from V and 0 bases from J, the junction kept 6 bases outside the gene matches. The CDR3 consists of 17 residues. Per germline, CDR1 SGHAT and CDR2 FQDESV (reference sequence). The CDR3: CASSFRLAGGSSYEQYF. Here the CDR3 DNA reads TGTGCCAGCAGCTTCAGGCTAGCGGGAGGGAGCTCCTACGAGCAGTACTTC.

DNA of the CDR3: TGTGCCAGCACGGGTTGGGGAAGGACAGATACGCAGTATTTT. Translated: CASTGWGRTDTQYF. J is TRBJ2-3 and V is TRBV25-1; D unresolved. CDR3 length equals 14 residues. Between the trimmed V and J ends, which lost 7 bases and 3 bases, there was a span of 14 bases. CDR1 MGHDK and CDR2 SYGVNS come from the germline V gene.

The gene calls are TRBV4-1 and TRBJ2-5, with 14 bases identical to TRBD2. Per the germline V gene, CDR1 is MGHRA and CDR2 is YSYEKL. The CDR3 length is 16 residues. Losses at the gene ends were 5 bases for V and 3 bases for J; bases not matched to a gene: 5. The CDR3, as DNA: TGCGCCAGCAGCAGAGGGACTAGCGGGAGTGAAGAGACCCAGTACTTC. Translating it yields CASSRGTSGSEETQYF.

The J gene is TRBJ2-7, the V gene TRBV7-9, with D maybe TRBD2 (6 bases). V lost 0 bases and J 4 bases, leaving 13 bases between the germline ends. This CDR3 is 15 amino acids long. Germline V gene sequence: CDR1 SEHNR, CDR2 FQNEAQ (reference sequence). CDR3 bases: TGTGCCAGCAGCTTAGCGGGAGGTTATATTTACGAGCAGTACTTC. As protein: CASSLAGGYIYEQYF.

This chain joins TRBV5-1 and TRBJ2-7; TRBD2 agrees at 14 bases. Germline V gives CDR1 SGHRS, CDR2 YFSETQ. This CDR3 is built from 15 residues. Trimming removed 4 bases from V and 6 bases from J; junction bases left unmatched: 6. In DNA form, the CDR3 reads TGCGCCAGCAGCGGCCAGGGACTAGCGGGAGTCGAGCAGTACTTC. Its protein is CASSGQGLAGVEQYF.

J is TRBJ2-7 and V is TRBV4-1; TRBD2 matches at 9 bases. Germline assignment: CDR1 MGHRA and CDR2 YSYEKL. This CDR3 spans 15 amino acids. The J segment lost 3 bases and the V segment lost 1 base, leaving 4 bases of the junction unmatched. The CDR3 DNA follows: TGCGCCAGCAGCCAAGTTGCTAGCGGGGACTACGAGCAGTACTTC. Its protein product is CASSQVASGDYEQYF.

The table lists this clone with a count of one. The V call is TRBV7-2, the J call TRBJ2-3; D remains unclear. The CDR3 is 15 residues long. V lost 2 bases and J lost 2, with 11 bases in between. Germline V gene data show CDR1 as SGHTA and CDR2 as FQGNSA. The CDR3 here is CASSLIVYSTDTQYF. In nucleotides, the CDR3 is TGTGCCAGCAGCTTAATCGTCTACTCCACAGATACGCAGTATTTT.

This clone showed up just once. The gene calls are TRBV28 and TRBJ2-7; no firm D call. Germline loops: CDR1 MDHEN, CDR2 SYDVKM. The V end lost 2 bases, the J end lost 4 bases, and 12 bases lay between the germline ends. This CDR3 contains 14 residues. The CDR3 nucleotides are TGTGCCAGCAGTTTAAGGGCGGTCGGGTACGAGCAGTACTTC. It specifies CASSLRAVGYEQYF.

The J gene is TRBJ1-1, the V gene TRBV5-1; weak D call: TRBD1 (6 bases). Germline-derived CDR1 and CDR2 are SGHRS and YFSETQ. With 2 bases removed from V and 3 bases from J, the gap between germline ends came to 11 bases. CDR3 length equals 14 residues. CDR3 region: CASSFRDTYTEAFF. Here the CDR3 DNA reads TGCGCCAGCAGCTTCCGGGACACCTACACTGAAGCTTTCTTT. Variable domain in full (rest from reference TRBV5-1 and TRBJ1-1): KAGVTQTPRYLIKTRGQQVTLSCSPISGHRSVSWYQQTPGQGLQFLFEYFSETQRNKGNFPGRFSGRQFSNSRSEMNVSTLELGDSALYLCASSFRDTYTEAFFGQGTRLTVV.

The chain combines TRBV27 with TRBJ1-6, with D maybe TRBD1 (6 bases). V was pared by 5 bases and J by 9 bases, with 17 bases between. Germline V gene sequence: CDR1 MNHEY, CDR2 SMNVEV (reference sequence). The CDR3 is 15 residues long. In DNA form, the CDR3 reads TGTGCCAGCAGTCGTAAGGGGGGGAATGGTTCACCCCTCCACTTT. Amino acid sequence: CASSRKGGNGSPLHF.

The chain couples TRBV18 to TRBJ2-1; 8 bases match TRBD2. The CDR3 runs to 14 residues. The germline V gene encodes CDR1 KGHSH and CDR2 LQKENI. The J segment lost 9 bases and the V segment lost 3 bases, leaving 7 bases of the junction unmatched. In DNA form, the CDR3 reads TGTGCCAGCTCACCCGGGACTAGTATACGTGAGCAGTTCTTC. This translates into CASSPGTSIREQFF.

The V and J genes are TRBV7-9 and TRBJ2-5, with D possibly matching TRBD2 (5 bases). The J call may be mistaken, given a closer DNA end match to TRBJ2-7. Germline CDR1 SEHNR, CDR2 FQNEAQ (reference sequence). The CDR3 contains 15 residues. The CDR3 DNA sequence: TGTGCCAGCAGCCCTCCGTCGGGGTCTCCCTACGAGCAGTACTTC. It yields the protein CASSPPSGSPYEQYF.

In its sample, this clone was seen a few times. The rearrangement links TRBV6-5 to TRBJ2-1; 12 bases are a match to TRBD2. The germline gives CDR1 MNHEY, CDR2 SVGAGI. This CDR3 comprises 14 residues. With 8 bases clipped from V and 9 bases from J, the junction kept 8 bases outside the gene matches. The CDR3 here is CASGRLAGEGEQFF. The CDR3 DNA follows: TGTGCCAGCGGCAGACTAGCGGGAGAGGGTGAGCAGTTCTTC.

J is TRBJ1-2 and V is TRBV6-5, with 7 bases lining up with TRBD1. This CDR3 has 13 residues. Germline CDR1 reads MNHEY; CDR2 reads SVGAGI. After removal of 2 bases from V and 6 bases from J, the junction contained 3 bases not matched to a gene. CDR3 in amino acids: CASSYEGANGYTF. For the CDR3, the DNA is TGTGCCAGCAGTTACGAGGGGGCCAATGGCTACACCTTC.